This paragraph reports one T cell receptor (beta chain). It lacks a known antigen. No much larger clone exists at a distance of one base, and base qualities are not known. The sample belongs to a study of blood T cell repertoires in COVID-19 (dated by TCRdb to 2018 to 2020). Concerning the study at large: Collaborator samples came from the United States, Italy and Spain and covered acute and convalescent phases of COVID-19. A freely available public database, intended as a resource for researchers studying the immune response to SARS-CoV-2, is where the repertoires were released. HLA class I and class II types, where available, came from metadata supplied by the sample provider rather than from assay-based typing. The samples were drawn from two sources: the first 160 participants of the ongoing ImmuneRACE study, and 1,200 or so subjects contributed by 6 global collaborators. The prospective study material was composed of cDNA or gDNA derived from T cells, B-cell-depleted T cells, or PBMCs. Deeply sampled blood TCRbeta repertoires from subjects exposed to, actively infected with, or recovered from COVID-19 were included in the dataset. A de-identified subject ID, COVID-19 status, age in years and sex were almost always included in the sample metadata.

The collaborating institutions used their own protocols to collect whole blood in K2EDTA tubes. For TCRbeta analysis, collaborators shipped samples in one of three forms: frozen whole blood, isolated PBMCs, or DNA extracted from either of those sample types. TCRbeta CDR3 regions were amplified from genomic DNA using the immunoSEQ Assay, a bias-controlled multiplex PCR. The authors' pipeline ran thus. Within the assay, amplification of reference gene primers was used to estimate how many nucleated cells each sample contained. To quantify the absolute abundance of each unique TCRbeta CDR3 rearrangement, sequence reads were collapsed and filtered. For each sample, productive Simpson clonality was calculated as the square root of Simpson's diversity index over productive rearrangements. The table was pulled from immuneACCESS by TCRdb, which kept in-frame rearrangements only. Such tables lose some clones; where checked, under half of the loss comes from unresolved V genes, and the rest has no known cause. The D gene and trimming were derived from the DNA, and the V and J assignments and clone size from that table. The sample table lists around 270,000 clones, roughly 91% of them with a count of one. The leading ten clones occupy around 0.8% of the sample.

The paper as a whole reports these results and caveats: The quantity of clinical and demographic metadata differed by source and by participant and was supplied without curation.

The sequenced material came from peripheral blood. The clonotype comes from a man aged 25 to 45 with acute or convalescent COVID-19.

The DNA reads as follows: TGTGCCAGCAGCTTTGGTGCCGAGAATGAAAAACTGTTTTTT. It translates as CASSFGAENEKLFF. The rearranged segments are TRBV5-6 and TRBJ1-4; the D gene lacks a confident call. The germline V gene provides CDR1 SGHDT and CDR2 YYEEEE. Including the terminal cysteine and phenylalanine, the CDR3 comprises 14 residues. The read is trimmed to its CDR3 DNA, 42 bases read in frame from base 1. V gives up 2 bases and J gives up 5 bases, and the segment between their germline ends measures 10 bases.